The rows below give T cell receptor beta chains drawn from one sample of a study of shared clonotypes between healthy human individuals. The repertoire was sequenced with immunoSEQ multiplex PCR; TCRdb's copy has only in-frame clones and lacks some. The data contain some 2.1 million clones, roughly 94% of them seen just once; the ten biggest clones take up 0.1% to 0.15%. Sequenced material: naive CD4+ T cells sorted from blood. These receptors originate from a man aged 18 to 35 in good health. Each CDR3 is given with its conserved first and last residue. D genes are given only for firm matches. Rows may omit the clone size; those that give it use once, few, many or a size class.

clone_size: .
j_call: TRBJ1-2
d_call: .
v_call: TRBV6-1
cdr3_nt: TGTGCCAGCAGTGAAGGGCCGGCAGGATATGGCTACACCTTC
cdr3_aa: CASSEGPAGYGYTF

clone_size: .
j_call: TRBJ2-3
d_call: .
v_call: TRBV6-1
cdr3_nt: TGTGCCAGCAGAACAGGCGGCACAGATACGCAGTATTTT
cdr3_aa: CASRTGGTDTQYF

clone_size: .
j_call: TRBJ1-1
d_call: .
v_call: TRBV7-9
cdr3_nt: TGTGCCAGCAGCTTAGCGGCCGCGAACACTGAAGCTTTCTTT
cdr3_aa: CASSLAAANTEAFF

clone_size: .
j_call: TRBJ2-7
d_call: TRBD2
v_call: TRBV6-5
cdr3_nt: TGTGCCAGCAGGCGGGGGGCCTACGAGCAGTACTTC
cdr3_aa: CASRRGAYEQYF

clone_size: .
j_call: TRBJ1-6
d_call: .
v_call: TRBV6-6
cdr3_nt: TGTGCCAGCAGTTCCCCCCACTCAGGTACAGGCGGGGGGCTCCACTTT
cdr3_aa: CASSSPHSGTGGGLHF

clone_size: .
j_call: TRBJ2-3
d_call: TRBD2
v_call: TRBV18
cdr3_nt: TGTGCCAGCTCCCCTCCTTCATCCTTGCTAGCGGGAAGAGATACGCAGTATTTT
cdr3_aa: CASSPPSSLLAGRDTQYF

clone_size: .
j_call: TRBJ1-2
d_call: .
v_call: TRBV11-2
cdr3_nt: TGTGCCAGCAGCTTCGACGGTTCTTATGGCTACACCTTC
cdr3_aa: CASSFDGSYGYTF

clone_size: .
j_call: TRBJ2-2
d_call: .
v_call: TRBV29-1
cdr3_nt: TGCAGCGTTAGACGTGTCGAGACCGGGGAGCTGTTTTTT
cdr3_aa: CSVRRVETGELFF

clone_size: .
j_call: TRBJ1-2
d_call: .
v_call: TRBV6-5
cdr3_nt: TGTGCCAGCAGTCCACTCATAGGAAACTATGGCTACACCTTC
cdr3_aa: CASSPLIGNYGYTF

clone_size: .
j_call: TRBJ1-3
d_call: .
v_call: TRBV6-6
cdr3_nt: TGTGCCAGCAGTTACTCGGACGTATCCTCTGGAAACACCATATATTTT
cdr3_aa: CASSYSDVSSGNTIYF

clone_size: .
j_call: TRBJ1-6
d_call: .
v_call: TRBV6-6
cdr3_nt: TGTGCCAGCAGTGACCGGATTAATTCACCCCTCCACTTT
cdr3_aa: CASSDRINSPLHF

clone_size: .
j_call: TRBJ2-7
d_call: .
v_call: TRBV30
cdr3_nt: TGTGCCTGGAGTGTACAACAGAAGGGAAAGCAGTACTTC
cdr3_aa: CAWSVQQKGKQYF

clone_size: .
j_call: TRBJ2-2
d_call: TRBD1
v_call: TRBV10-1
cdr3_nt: TGCGCCAGCAGTGAGGTGGGACAGGGCTCCGGGGAGCTGTTTTTT
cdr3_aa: CASSEVGQGSGELFF

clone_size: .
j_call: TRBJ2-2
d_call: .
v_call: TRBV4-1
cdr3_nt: TGCGCCAGCAGCTACCGTCGGGAGCCCGGGGAGCTGTTTTTT
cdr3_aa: CASSYRREPGELFF

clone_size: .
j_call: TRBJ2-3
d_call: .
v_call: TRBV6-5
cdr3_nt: TGTGCCAGCAGTTACGGCGCTAGAGGGTCAGATACGCAGTATTTT
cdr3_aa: CASSYGARGSDTQYF

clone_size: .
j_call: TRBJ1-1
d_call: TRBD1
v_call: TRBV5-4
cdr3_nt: TGTGCCAGCAGCTTATACAGGGGGGTAGGAAGCACTGAAGCTTTCTTT
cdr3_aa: CASSLYRGVGSTEAFF

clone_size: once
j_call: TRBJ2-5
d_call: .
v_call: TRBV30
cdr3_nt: TGTGCCTGGAGGGGTATGAACCAAGAGACCCAGTACTTC
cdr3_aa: CAWRGMNQETQYF

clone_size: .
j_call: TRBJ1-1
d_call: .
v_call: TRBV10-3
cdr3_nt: TGTGCCATCACATCAGACAGTGAAGCTTTCTTT
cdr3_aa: CAITSDSEAFF

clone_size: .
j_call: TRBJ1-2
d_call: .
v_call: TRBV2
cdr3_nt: TGTGCCAGCAGTCGCCGGACCGAGAACTATGGCTACACCTTC
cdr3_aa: CASSRRTENYGYTF

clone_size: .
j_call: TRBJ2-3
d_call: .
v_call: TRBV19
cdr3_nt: TGTGCCACAAGTAGGGGGGACAGAGCAGATACGCAGTATTTT
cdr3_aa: CATSRGDRADTQYF

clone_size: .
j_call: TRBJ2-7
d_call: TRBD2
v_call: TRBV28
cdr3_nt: TGTGCCAGCCAAGGGGCGGGGGGCCCCTACGAGCAGTACTTC
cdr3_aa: CASQGAGGPYEQYF

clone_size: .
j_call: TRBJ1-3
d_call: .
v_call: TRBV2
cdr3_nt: TGTGCCAGCAGTGAGGCACAAAACACCATATATTTT
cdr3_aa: CASSEAQNTIYF

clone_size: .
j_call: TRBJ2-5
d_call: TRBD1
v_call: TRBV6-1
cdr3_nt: TGTGCCAGCAGTAAGGACAGGAAAGAGACCCAGTACTTC
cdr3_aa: CASSKDRKETQYF

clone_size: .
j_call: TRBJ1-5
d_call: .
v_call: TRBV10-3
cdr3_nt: TGTGCCGCGGCAGGGGCGGCCGAAAGCAATCAGCCCCAGCATTTT
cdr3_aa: CAAAGAAESNQPQHF

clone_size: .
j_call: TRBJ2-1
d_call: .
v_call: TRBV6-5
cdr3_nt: TGTGCCAGCAGGAATAGCGTGGGGTCATACAATGAGCAGTTCTTC
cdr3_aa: CASRNSVGSYNEQFF

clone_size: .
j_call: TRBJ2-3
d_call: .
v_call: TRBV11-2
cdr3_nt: TGTGCCAGCAGCCTTCCGGGAACAGATACGCAGTATTTT
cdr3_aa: CASSLPGTDTQYF

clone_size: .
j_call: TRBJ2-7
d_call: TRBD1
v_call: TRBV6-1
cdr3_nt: TGTGCCAGCAGTTTTGACAGGGCAGGGATTCCCGAGCAGTACTTC
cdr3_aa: CASSFDRAGIPEQYF

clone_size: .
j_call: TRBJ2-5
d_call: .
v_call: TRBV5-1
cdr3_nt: TGCGCCAGCAGCCTGGCAGGCAGAGAGACCCAGTACTTC
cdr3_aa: CASSLAGRETQYF

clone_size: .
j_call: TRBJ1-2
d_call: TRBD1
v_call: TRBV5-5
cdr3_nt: TGTGCCAGCAGCTCGGACCCGACAGGGAACTATGGCTACACCTTC
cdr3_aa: CASSSDPTGNYGYTF

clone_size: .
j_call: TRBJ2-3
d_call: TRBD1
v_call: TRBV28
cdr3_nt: TGTGCCAGCAGTTTGGGGACAGGGTTCGCAGATACGCAGTATTTT
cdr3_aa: CASSLGTGFADTQYF

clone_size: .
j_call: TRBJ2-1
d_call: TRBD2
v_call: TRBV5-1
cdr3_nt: TGCGCCAGCAGTATAGCGGGGGACAATGAGCAGTTCTTC
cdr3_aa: CASSIAGDNEQFF

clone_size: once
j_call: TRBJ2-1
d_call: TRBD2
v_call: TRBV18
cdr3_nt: TGTGCCAGCTCTCTACTAGCGGGAGCATCCAATGAGCAGTTCTTC
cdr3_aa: CASSLLAGASNEQFF

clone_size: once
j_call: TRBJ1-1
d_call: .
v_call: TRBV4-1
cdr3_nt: TGCGCCAGCAGCCAAGTCCTCTCGGGAACTGAAGCTTTCTTT
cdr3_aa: CASSQVLSGTEAFF

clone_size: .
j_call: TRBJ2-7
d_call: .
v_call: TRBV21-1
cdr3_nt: TGTGCCAGCAGCCTGGGGGCAGTTGCTACCTACGAGCAGTACTTC
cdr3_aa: CASSLGAVATYEQYF

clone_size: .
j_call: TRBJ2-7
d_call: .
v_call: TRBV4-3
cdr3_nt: TGCGCCAGCAGCCAAGGCCAGCGGTACTACGAGCAGTACTTC
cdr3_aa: CASSQGQRYYEQYF

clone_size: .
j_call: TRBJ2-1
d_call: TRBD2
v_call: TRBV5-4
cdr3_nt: TGTGCCAGCAGCTCCCTAGCGGGAGTGGGCAATGAGCAGTTCTTC
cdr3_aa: CASSSLAGVGNEQFF

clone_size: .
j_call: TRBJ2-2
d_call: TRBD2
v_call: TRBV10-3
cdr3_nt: TGTGCCATCAACCGAGCGGGGGAGAACACCGGGGAGCTGTTTTTT
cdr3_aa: CAINRAGENTGELFF

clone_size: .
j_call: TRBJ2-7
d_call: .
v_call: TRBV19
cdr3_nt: TGTGCCAGTAGTATAACTAGCACCTACGAGCAGTACTTC
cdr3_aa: CASSITSTYEQYF

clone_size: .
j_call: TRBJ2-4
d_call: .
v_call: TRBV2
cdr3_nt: TGTGCCAGCAGTGAAACCTGGGAGAAAAACATTCAGTACTTC
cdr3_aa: CASSETWEKNIQYF

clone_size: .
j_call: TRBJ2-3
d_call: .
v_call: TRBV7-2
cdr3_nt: TGTGCCAGCAGCGGGACTTGGGGGAGGGATACGCAGTATTTT
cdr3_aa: CASSGTWGRDTQYF